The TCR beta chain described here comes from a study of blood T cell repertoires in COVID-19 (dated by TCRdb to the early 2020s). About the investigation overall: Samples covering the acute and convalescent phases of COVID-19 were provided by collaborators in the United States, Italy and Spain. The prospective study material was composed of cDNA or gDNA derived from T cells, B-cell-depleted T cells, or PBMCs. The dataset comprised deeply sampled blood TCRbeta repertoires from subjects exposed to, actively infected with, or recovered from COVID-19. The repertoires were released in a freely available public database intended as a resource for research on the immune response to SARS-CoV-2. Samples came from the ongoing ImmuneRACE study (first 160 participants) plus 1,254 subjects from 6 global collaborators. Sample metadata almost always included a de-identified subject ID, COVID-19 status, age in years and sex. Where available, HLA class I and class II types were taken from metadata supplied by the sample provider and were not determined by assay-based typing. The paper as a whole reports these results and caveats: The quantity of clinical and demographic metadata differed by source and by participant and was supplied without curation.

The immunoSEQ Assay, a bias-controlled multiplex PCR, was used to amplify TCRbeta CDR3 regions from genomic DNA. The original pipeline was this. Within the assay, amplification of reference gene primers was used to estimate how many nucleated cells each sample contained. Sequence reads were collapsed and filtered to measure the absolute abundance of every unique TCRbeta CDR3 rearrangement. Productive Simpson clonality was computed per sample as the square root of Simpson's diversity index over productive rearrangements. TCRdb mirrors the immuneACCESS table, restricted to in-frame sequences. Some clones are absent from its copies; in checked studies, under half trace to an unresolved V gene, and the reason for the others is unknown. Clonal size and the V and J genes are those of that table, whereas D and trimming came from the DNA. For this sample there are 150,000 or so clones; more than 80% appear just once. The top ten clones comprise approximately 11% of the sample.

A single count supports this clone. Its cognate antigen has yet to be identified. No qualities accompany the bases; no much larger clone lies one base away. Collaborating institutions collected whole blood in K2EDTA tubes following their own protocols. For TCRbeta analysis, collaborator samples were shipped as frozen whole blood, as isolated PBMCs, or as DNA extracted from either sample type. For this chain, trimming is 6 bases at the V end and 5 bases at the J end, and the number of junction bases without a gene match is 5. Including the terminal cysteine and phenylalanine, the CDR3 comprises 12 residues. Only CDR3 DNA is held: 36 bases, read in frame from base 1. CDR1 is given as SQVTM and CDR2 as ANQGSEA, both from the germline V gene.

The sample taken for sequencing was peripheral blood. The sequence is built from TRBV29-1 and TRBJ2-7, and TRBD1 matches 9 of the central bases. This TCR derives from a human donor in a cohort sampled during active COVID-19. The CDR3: CSVRRDRDEQYF. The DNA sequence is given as TGCAGCGTACGCCGGGACAGGGACGAGCAGTACTTC.